This TCR beta chain was documented in a study of blood T cell repertoires in COVID-19. Using immunoSEQ multiplex PCR, the repertoire was profiled, and TCRdb retains in-frame clones only, with some absent. The sample has roughly 320,000 clones; roughly 86% are singletons. CDR1 and CDR2 (germline): LNHNV, YYDKDF (reference sequence). J lost 0 bases, V lost 1 base, and 4 bases had no gene match. The CDR3 has 16 amino acids. The J gene is TRBJ1-2, the V gene TRBV15; 8 bases are a match to TRBD1. The origin of this receptor is a man between 70 and 80 years old with acute or convalescent COVID-19. Sequencing was performed on peripheral blood. The CDR3 coding sequence is TGTGCCACCAGCAGAGGAGGGACAGGCCCTAACTATGGCTACACCTTC. Translating gives CATSRGGTGPNYGYTF.